Below, 28 T cell receptor beta chains from the same sample are listed, as sequenced in a study of CD8 T cells in ankylosing spondylitis. TCRdb passed the 5' RACE reads through MiXCR, listing each CDR3 protein once. Of about 360,000 distinct CDR3 sequences listed, roughly 15% were seen once; the top ten hold 0.95% to 1.4%. Specimen: blood, either unsorted or a sorted T cell fraction (not recorded which). Receptors originate from a male donor with ankylosing spondylitis or in good health (not recorded which).

This clonotype was seen more than once but under ten times. The J gene is TRBJ2-5, the V gene TRBV3-1, with D unresolved. V was clipped by 0 bases and J by 7 bases, with 6 bases between them. CDR3 length equals 12 residues. Germline CDR1 and CDR2: LGHDT and YNNKEL (reference sequence). CDR3 sequence: CASSQDPATQYF. The DNA for the CDR3 is TGTGCCAGCAGCCAAGACCCCGCGACCCAGTACTTC.

The chain combines TRBV19 with TRBJ2-7, with 8 bases identical to TRBD1. V shed 1 base, J shed 2 bases, and the junction held 1 base outside the gene matches. CDR3 length: 14 residues. Germline values: CDR1 LNHDA, CDR2 SQIVND (reference sequence). The CDR3 DNA reads as TGTGCCAGTAGTATAGCACAGGGGGCCTACGAGCAGTACTTC. Translated, it gives CASSIAQGAYEQYF.

The chain couples TRBV29-1 to TRBJ2-3, with D possibly matching TRBD2 (7 bases). CDR1 and CDR2 from the germline V gene are SQVTM and ANQGSEA. Trimming pared 6 bases from V and 5 bases from J, leaving 18 bases between. The CDR3 contains 14 residues. CDR3 region: CSVRAGGAGDTQYF. The CDR3 nucleotides read TGCAGCGTCCGTGCTGGGGGGGCCGGAGATACGCAGTATTTT.

This clonotype was recorded a few times. V gene TRBV10-3 combines with J gene TRBJ2-1; 7 nucleotides agree with TRBD2. The CDR3 is 12 amino acids. V was clipped by 5 bases and J by 9 bases; unmatched bases: 4. Germline values: CDR1 ENHRY, CDR2 SYGVKD. CDR3 DNA sequence: TGTGCCATCAGTTCGTGGGAGGGTGAGCAGTTCTTC. Translated: CAISSWEGEQFF.

The chain combines TRBV25-1 with TRBJ2-2; 7 nucleotides agree with TRBD2. The CDR3 contains 14 residues. The V gene end was trimmed by 4 bases and the J gene end by 5 bases; junction bases not matched to a gene: 4. The germline V gene has CDR1 MGHDK and CDR2 SYGVNS. CDR3 coding DNA: TGTGCCAGCAGTGCAGAGCGGGGAACCGGGGAGCTGTTTTTT. Translation: CASSAERGTGELFF.

The gene calls are TRBV11-3 and TRBJ2-4; no reliable D call. V was cut by 9 bases and J by 1 base, with 10 bases left in between. The length of the CDR3 is 13 residues. Germline CDR1 and CDR2: SGHNT and YENEEA. The CDR3 loop reads CASTDLAKNIQYF. DNA of the CDR3: TGTGCCAGTACAGACTTGGCCAAAAACATTCAGTACTTC.

The genes are TRBV20-1 and TRBJ2-3, with 9 positions matching TRBD2. The V and J ends lost 3 bases and 2 bases, in that order; junction bases with no gene match: 6. Germline V gene lookup returns CDR1 DFQATT and CDR2 SNEGSKA (reference sequence). CDR3 length: 15 amino acids. In DNA, the CDR3 is TGCAGTGCTAGTCGTCTAGCGGGATTCACAGATACGCAGTATTTT. This gives the protein CSASRLAGFTDTQYF.

This clonotype was detected only a few times. CDR3 amino acids: CATSRVGTGWATQYF. In nucleotides, the CDR3 is TGTGCCACCAGCAGAGTCGGGACAGGTTGGGCTACCCAGTACTTC. The chain recombines TRBV15 with TRBJ2-5; 8 nucleotides match TRBD1. CDR3 size: 15 residues. In germline, CDR1 is LNHNV, CDR2 YYDKDF (reference sequence). The J segment lost 8 bases and the V segment lost 1 base, leaving 9 bases of the junction unmatched.

V gene TRBV6-1 combines with J gene TRBJ1-1, with D unresolved. Germline V gene data show CDR1 as MNHNS and CDR2 as SASEGT. With 0 bases removed from V and 2 bases from J, the gap between germline ends came to 7 bases. CDR3 length: 14 residues. The CDR3 region has the DNA TGTGCCAGCAGTGAAGCCCATCATAACACTGAAGCTTTCTTT. Amino acids: CASSEAHHNTEAFF.

This clonotype was seen only a few times. This sequence joins TRBV20-1 and TRBJ1-4; the D gene is possibly TRBD1 (5 bases). With 3 bases removed from V and 0 bases from J, the gap between germline ends came to 8 bases. Germline V gene lookup returns CDR1 DFQATT and CDR2 SNEGSKA (reference sequence). The CDR3 loop spans 14 amino acids. CDR3 protein: CSASGAATNEKLFF. The CDR3 nucleotides are TGCAGTGCTAGCGGGGCAGCAACTAATGAAAAACTGTTTTTT.

The CDR3 loop reads CASSKGRQGARNEQFF. The CDR3 nucleotides are TGTGCCAGCAGCAAAGGACGACAGGGGGCTCGGAATGAGCAGTTCTTC. The chain has TRBV21-1 and TRBJ2-1; no DNA check was done on the table's D call, TRBD1. TRBV21-1 is deemed a pseudogene. This CDR3 is built from 16 residues.

This chain links TRBV3-1 with TRBJ2-2; no clear D. Germline lookup yields CDR1 LGHDT and CDR2 YNNKEL (reference sequence). The CDR3 has 14 amino acids. The V and J ends lost 4 bases and 3 bases respectively, with 9 bases between them. The CDR3 sequence: CASSLPTHTGELFF. CDR3 coding DNA: TGTGCCAGCAGCCTCCCCACCCACACCGGGGAGCTGTTTTTT. Based on the CDR3 plus reference TRBV3-1 and TRBJ2-2, the full variable domain is DTAVSQTPKYLVTQMGNDKSIKCEQNLGHDTMYWYKQDSKKFLKIMFSYNNKELIINETVPNRFSPKSPDKAHLNLHINSLELGDSAVYFCASSLPTHTGELFFGEGSRLTVL.

The table lists this clonotype with a few counts. V and J are TRBV20-1 and TRBJ2-5; 7 bases fit TRBD1. The ends lost 5 bases at V and 4 bases at J; junction bases unmatched: 10. This CDR3 has 14 amino acids. CDR1 is DFQATT and CDR2 is SNEGSKA in the germline V gene (reference sequence). The CDR3 region has the DNA TGCAGTGCTGGCCGCTTAGGGGGCGGAGAGACCCAGTACTTC. Amino acid sequence: CSAGRLGGGETQYF.

This clonotype was seen more than once but under ten times. This rearrangement joins TRBV10-3 to TRBJ2-6; D gene unclear. The CDR3 has 15 amino acids. Trimming took 4 bases from V and 2 from J, leaving 9 bases between them. Germline V gives CDR1 ENHRY, CDR2 SYGVKD. The CDR3 region has the DNA TGTGCCATCAGTGGGTCGGTCGCTGGGGCCAACGTCCTGACTTTC. As protein: CAISGSVAGANVLTF.

The V and J genes are TRBV6-2 or TRBV6-3 and TRBJ1-2, with 7 bases identical to TRBD1. The V and J ends lost 7 bases and 10 bases, in that order; junction bases with no gene match: 9. Per germline, CDR1 MNHEY and CDR2 SVGEGT. The length of the CDR3 is 12 residues. The CDR3 nucleotides are TGTGCCAGCAAGGGACAGACGGCAACCTACACCTTC. Encoded protein: CASKGQTATYTF.

This clonotype was seen more than once but under ten times. The V call is TRBV14, the J call TRBJ2-7; 11 bases map to TRBD2. V dropped 2 bases and J dropped 6; count of bases not matched to a gene: 9. This CDR3 spans 16 amino acids. Germline V lookup: CDR1 SGHDN, CDR2 FVKESK. CDR3 in amino acids: CASSQRLLAGEGEQYF. The DNA for the CDR3 is TGTGCCAGCAGCCAAAGATTACTAGCGGGAGAGGGCGAGCAGTACTTC.

This clonotype has at least ten counts. This chain links TRBV4-2 with TRBJ2-1, with D unclear. V shed 6 bases and J shed 0 bases, with 18 bases lying between them. Germline V gives CDR1 LGHNA, CDR2 YNFKEQ. There are 17 residues in the CDR3. The CDR3 sequence: CASSTTTASSSYNEQFF. In DNA form, the CDR3 reads TGTGCCAGCAGTACGACAACAGCTTCTTCCTCCTACAATGAGCAGTTCTTC.

This rearrangement joins TRBV4-1 to TRBJ1-2; D is undetermined. From germline, CDR1 is MGHRA and CDR2 YSYEKL. V lost 0 bases, J lost 4 bases, and 18 bases lay in between. This CDR3 comprises 17 residues. The CDR3 sequence: CASSQERAEVDLYGYTF. CDR3 nucleotide sequence: TGCGCCAGCAGCCAAGAAAGGGCAGAGGTGGACCTCTATGGCTACACCTTC.

The chain carries TRBV11-2 and TRBJ1-2, with 9 bases matching TRBD1. The J segment lost 5 bases and the V segment lost 5 bases, leaving 6 bases of the junction unmatched. This CDR3 has 14 amino acids. Germline V gives CDR1 SGHAT, CDR2 FQNNGV. CDR3 sequence (DNA): TGTGCCAGCAGCCCCATTGGGACAGGGTATGGCTACACCTTC. Its translation: CASSPIGTGYGYTF.

This chain connects TRBV5-1 to TRBJ1-1, with D possibly matching TRBD1 (5 bases). V lost 3 bases to trimming and J lost 0 bases, with 12 bases between them. This CDR3 region has 15 residues. Germline-derived CDR1 and CDR2 are SGHRS and YFSETQ. CDR3 sequence (DNA): TGCGCCAGCAGCTCCGGGGGGACGGTGAACACTGAAGCTTTCTTT. Its translation is CASSSGGTVNTEAFF.

This clonotype was picked up a small number of times. This chain uses TRBV12-3 or TRBV12-4 with TRBJ1-2; 7 bases fit TRBD1. The length of the CDR3 is 14 residues. The V gene end was trimmed by 5 bases and the J gene end by 8 bases; junction bases not matched to a gene: 11. CDR3 in amino acids: CASSQTTGAGGYTF. CDR3 DNA: TGTGCCAGCAGTCAAACTACAGGGGCAGGAGGCTACACCTTC.

The chain couples TRBV29-1 to TRBJ2-5; D might be TRBD1 (6 bases). CDR3 length equals 12 residues. V lost 5 bases to trimming and J lost 5 bases, with 12 bases between them. CDR1 SQVTM and CDR2 ANQGSEA come from the germline V gene. The CDR3 region is CSVRQGMETQYF. DNA for the CDR3: TGCAGCGTTAGGCAGGGGATGGAGACCCAGTACTTC.

This clonotype turned up a few times. The chain has TRBV5-1 and TRBJ1-1, with 10 bases lining up with TRBD1. V was clipped by 3 bases and J by 1 base; unmatched bases: 9. Germline V gene sequence: CDR1 SGHRS, CDR2 YFSETQ. The CDR3 length is 17 residues. The CDR3, as DNA: TGCGCCAGCAGCTCCACCGGGACAGGGGCCGGGAACACTGAAGCTTTCTTT. Translated, it gives CASSSTGTGAGNTEAFF.

A few counts support this clonotype. The chain couples TRBV5-5 to TRBJ2-3, with 8 bases lining up with TRBD2. Germline CDR1 reads SGHKS; CDR2 reads YYEKEE (reference sequence). V was clipped by 5 bases and J by 11 bases; unmatched bases: 7. CDR3 length: 12 amino acids. CDR3 DNA sequence: TGTGCCAGCAGTCGGGGGGGACTCCTGCAGTATTTT. Its protein product is CASSRGGLLQYF. The variable domain in full, completed from reference TRBV5-5 and TRBJ2-3, reads DAGVTQSPTHLIKTRGQQVTLRCSPISGHKSVSWYQQVLGQGPQFIFQYYEKEERGRGNFPDRFSARQFPNYSSELNVNALLLGDSALYLCASSRGGLLQYFGPGTRLTVL.

This clonotype was seen only a few times. The CDR3 loop reads CASSSRQINSPLHF. The CDR3 DNA reads TGTGCCAGCAGTTCGCGACAGATCAATTCACCCCTCCACTTT. The J gene is TRBJ1-6, the V gene TRBV6-5, with TRBD1 as a possible D gene (5 bases). This CDR3 is built from 14 residues. The germline V gene has CDR1 MNHEY and CDR2 SVGAGI. V lost 4 bases, J lost 7 bases, and 11 bases lay in between.

Only a few counts were recorded for this clonotype. The rearrangement links TRBV18 to TRBJ1-1, with 11 bases identical to TRBD1. Germline values: CDR1 KGHSH, CDR2 LQKENI. CDR3 length: 15 residues. V lost 5 bases and J lost 3; bases outside the gene matches: 5. The CDR3 bases are TGTGCCAGCTCATACGGGACAGGGGGTGACACTGAAGCTTTCTTT. It encodes CASSYGTGGDTEAFF. The full variable domain, rest sourced from reference TRBV18 and TRBJ1-1, is NAGVMQNPRHLVRRRGQEARLRCSPMKGHSHVYWYRQLPEEGLKFMVYLQKENIIDESGMPKERFSAEFPKEGPSILRIQQVVRGDSAAYFCASSYGTGGDTEAFFGQGTRLTVV.

The V and J genes are TRBV13 and TRBJ2-1, with 9 bases identical to TRBD2. V lost 4 bases to trimming and J lost 2 bases; unmatched junction nucleotides: 6. The CDR3 contains 16 residues. The germline gives CDR1 PRHDT, CDR2 FYEKMQ (reference sequence). The CDR3 sequence: CASSWSSGGTYNEQFF. In DNA, the CDR3 is TGTGCCAGCAGCTGGAGTAGCGGGGGCACCTACAATGAGCAGTTCTTC. Together with reference TRBV13 and TRBJ2-1, the CDR3 gives the full variable domain: AAGVIQSPRHLIKEKRETATLKCYPIPRHDTVYWYQQGPGQDPQFLISFYEKMQSDKGSIPDRFSAQQFSDYHSELNMSSLELGDSALYFCASSWSSGGTYNEQFFGPGTRLTVL.

A few counts support this clonotype. The CDR3: CASSDPGTRRADTQYF. In nucleotides, the CDR3 is TGCGCCAGCAGCGACCCCGGGACTAGGAGGGCAGATACGCAGTATTTT. The chain employs TRBV5-1 and TRBJ2-3, with TRBD2 matching 8 bases. The CDR3 totals 16 residues. V dropped 4 bases and J dropped 4; count of bases not matched to a gene: 11. CDR1 SGHRS and CDR2 YFSETQ come from the germline V gene.